This T cell receptor beta chain was found in a study of cytomegalovirus exposure and HLA in healthy donors. Study-level findings and limits: The study recorded about 160 TCR beta chains that were cytomegalovirus-associated. For cytomegalovirus status, the classifier reportedly gave diagnoses with high specificity and sensitivity.

Both 60 Vbeta primers and 13 Jbeta primers went into the PCR. In the authors' methods: Around 83 million unique TCR beta chains, roughly 11 million shared, were counted in a later analysis. Generated by immunoSEQ multiplex PCR, the TCRdb table keeps only in-frame clones and is missing some. V and J calls and clone size are given by that table; D and trimming were obtained from the DNA. This sample has 100,000 to 120,000 clones; 83% occur once, and the top ten carry about 6.3%. As concerns this clone: The target antigen is unknown.

Per the germline V gene, CDR1 is SEHNR and CDR2 is FQNEAQ (reference sequence). With 6 bases removed from V and 6 bases from J, the gap between germline ends came to 13 bases. CDR3 length: 13 residues. Sample: PBMCs. V is TRBV7-9 and J is TRBJ2-3, with D possibly being TRBD1 (6 bases). The receptor was isolated from a man aged 18 to 30 in good health and CMV-seronegative. CDR3 bases: TGTGCCAGCAGGTTGGGGGCCACGGATACGCAGTATTTT. Translated: CASRLGATDTQYF. Full variable domain (remainder filled in from reference TRBV7-9 and TRBJ2-3): DTGVSQNPRHKITKRGQNVTFRCDPISEHNRLYWYRQTLGQGPEFLTYFQNEAQLEKSRLLSDRFSAERPKGSFSTLEIQRTEQGDSAMYLCASRLGATDTQYFGPGTRLTVL.